This note documents a single T cell receptor beta chain sequence. Time point meaning: peripheral blood 6 weeks after treatment start. The data stem from a study of PD-L1 blockade in urothelial cancer. Study-level information: After treatment start, blood was analyzed at 3 weeks (second dose) and at 6 weeks. There were a median of about 140,000 T cells in blood samples.

Synthetic TCR analog templates were spiked into all PCRs individually. Libraries were prepared by immunoSEQ multiplex PCR; TCRdb keeps only in-frame clonotypes and omits some of them. This sample has about 90,000 clones; roughly 83% occur once, and the top ten carry about 8.4%. The CDR3 runs to 14 residues. V lost 4 bases to trimming and J lost 0 bases; unmatched junction nucleotides: 4. CDR1 and CDR2 (germline): SGHDT, YYEEEE. This TCR derives from a man in his 70s with urothelial cancer. The chain recombines TRBV5-6 with TRBJ2-7; 7 bases agree with TRBD2. Here the sequenced sample was PBMCs, taken around atezolizumab (anti-PD-L1) treatment. The CDR3 reads CASSHGGSSYEQYF. The CDR3 coding sequence is TGTGCCAGCAGCCACGGGGGGAGCTCCTACGAGCAGTACTTC.